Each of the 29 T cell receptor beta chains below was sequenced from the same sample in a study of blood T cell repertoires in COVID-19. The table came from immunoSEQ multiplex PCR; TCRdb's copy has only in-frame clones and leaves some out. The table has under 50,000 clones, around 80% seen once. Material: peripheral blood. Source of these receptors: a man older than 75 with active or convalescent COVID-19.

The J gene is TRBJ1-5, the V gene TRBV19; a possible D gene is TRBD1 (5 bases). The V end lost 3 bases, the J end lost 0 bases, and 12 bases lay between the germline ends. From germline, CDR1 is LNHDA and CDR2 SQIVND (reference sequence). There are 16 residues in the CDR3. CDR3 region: CASSIKGHYSNQPQHF. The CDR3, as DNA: TGTGCCAGTAGTATCAAGGGGCATTATAGCAATCAGCCCCAGCATTTT.

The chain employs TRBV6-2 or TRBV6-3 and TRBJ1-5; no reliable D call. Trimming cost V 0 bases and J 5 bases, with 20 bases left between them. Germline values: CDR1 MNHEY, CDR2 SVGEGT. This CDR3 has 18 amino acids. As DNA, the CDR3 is TGTGCCAGCAGTTACTCGATAGCGAGGCGGCAGTTTGATCAGCCCCAGCATTTT. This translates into CASSYSIARRQFDQPQHF.

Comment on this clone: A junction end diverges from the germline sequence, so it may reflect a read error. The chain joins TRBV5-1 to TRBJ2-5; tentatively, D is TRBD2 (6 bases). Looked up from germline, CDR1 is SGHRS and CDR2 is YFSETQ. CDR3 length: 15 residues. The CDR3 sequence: CASSLNIGGGETQYF. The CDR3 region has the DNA TGCGCCAGTAGCTTGAATATCGGGGGTGGAGAGACCCAGTACTTC.

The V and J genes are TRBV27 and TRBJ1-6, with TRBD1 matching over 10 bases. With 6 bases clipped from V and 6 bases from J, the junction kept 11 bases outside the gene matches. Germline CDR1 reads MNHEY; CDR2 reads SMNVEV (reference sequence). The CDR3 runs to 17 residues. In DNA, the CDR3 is TGTGCCAGCAGCCCTTTAACCCGGGACAGGGGTAATTCACCCCTCCACTTT. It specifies CASSPLTRDRGNSPLHF.

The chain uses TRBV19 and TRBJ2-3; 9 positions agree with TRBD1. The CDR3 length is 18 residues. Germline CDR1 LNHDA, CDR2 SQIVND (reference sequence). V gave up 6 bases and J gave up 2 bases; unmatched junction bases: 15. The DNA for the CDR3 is TGTGCCAGTAGCGGGACAGGGAGAACCGGGACTCTCACAGATACGCAGTATTTT. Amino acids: CASSGTGRTGTLTDTQYF.

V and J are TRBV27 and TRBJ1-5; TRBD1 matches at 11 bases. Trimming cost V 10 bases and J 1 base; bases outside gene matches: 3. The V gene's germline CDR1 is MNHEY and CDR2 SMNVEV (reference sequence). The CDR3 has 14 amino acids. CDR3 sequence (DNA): TGTGCCACTGGGACAGGGGGGAGCAATCAGCCCCAGCATTTT. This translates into CATGTGGSNQPQHF.

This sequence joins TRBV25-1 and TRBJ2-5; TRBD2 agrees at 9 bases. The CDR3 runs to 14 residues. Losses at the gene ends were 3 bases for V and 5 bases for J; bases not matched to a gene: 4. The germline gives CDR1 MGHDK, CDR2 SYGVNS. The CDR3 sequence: CASSDGLASETQYF. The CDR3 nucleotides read TGTGCCAGCAGTGATGGACTAGCGAGCGAGACCCAGTACTTC.

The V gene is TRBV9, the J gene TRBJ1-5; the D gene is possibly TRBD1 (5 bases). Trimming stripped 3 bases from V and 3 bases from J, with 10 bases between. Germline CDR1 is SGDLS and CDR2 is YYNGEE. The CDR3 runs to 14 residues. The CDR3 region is CASSDRQNNQPQHF. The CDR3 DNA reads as TGTGCCAGCAGCGACCGACAGAACAATCAGCCCCAGCATTTT.

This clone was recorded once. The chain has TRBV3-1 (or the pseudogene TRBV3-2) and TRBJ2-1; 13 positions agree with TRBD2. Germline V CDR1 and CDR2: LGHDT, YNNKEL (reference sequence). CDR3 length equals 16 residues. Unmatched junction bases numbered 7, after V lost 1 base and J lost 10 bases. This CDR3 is CASSQVGTSGIREQFF. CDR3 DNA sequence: TGTGCCAGCAGCCAAGTGGGGACTAGCGGGATACGGGAGCAGTTCTTC.

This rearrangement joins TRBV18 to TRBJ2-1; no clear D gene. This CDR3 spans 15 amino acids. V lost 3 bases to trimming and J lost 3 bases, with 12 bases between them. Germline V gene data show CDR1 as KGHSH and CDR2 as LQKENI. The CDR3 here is CASSPTTGNYNEQFF. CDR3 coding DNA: TGTGCCAGCTCACCGACGACGGGTAACTACAATGAGCAGTTCTTC.

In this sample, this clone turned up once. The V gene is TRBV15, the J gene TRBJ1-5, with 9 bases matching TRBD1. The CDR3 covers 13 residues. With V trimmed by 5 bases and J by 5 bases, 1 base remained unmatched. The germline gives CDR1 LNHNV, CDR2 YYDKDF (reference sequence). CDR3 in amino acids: CATSRTGDQPQHF. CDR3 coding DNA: TGTGCCACCAGCCGGACAGGGGATCAGCCCCAGCATTTT.

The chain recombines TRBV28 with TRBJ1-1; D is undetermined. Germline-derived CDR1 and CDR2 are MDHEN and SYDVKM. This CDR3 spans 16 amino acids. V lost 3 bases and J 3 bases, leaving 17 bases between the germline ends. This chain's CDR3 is CASSFPEALGDTEAFF. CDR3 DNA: TGTGCCAGCAGTTTTCCGGAGGCCCTTGGGGACACTGAAGCTTTCTTT.

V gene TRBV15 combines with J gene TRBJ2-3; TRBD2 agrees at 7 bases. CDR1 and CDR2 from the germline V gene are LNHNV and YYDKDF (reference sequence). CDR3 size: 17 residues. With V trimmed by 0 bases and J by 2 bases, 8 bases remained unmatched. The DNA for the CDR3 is TGTGCCACCAGCAGAGACCATTGGGAGGGAGCCACAGATACGCAGTATTTT. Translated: CATSRDHWEGATDTQYF.

In DNA form, the CDR3 reads TGTGCCAGCAGTCCATCGGGTGTTTCACCCCTCCACTTT. Protein product: CASSPSGVSPLHF. This rearrangement joins TRBV28 to TRBJ1-6; D uncertain. The CDR3 loop spans 13 amino acids. V was pared by 5 bases and J by 9 bases, with 11 bases between. Germline loops: CDR1 MDHEN, CDR2 SYDVKM.

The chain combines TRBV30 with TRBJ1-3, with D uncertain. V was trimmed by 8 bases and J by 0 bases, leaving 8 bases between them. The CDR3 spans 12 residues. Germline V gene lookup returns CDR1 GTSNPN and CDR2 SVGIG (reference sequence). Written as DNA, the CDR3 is TGTGCCGCGGGCCACTCTGGAAACACCATATATTTT. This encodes CAAGHSGNTIYF.

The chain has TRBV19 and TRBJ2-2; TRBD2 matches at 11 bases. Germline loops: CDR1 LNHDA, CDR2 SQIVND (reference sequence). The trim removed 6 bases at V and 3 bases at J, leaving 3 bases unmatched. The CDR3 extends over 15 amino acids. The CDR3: CASRGTSGYTGELFF. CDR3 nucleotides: TGTGCCAGTAGGGGGACTAGCGGATACACCGGGGAGCTGTTTTTT.

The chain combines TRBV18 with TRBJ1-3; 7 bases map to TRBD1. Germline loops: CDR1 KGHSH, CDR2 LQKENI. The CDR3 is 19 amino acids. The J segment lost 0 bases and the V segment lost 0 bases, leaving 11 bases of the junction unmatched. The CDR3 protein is CASSPPEGTDPISGNTIYF. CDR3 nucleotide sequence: TGTGCCAGCTCACCACCGGAAGGGACAGACCCTATCTCTGGAAACACCATATATTTT.

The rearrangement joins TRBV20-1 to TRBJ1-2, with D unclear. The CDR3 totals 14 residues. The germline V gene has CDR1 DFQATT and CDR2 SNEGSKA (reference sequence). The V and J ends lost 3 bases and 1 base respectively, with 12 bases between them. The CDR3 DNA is TGCAGTGCTAGTACCCCCCGGGTTAACTATGGCTACACCTTC. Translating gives CSASTPRVNYGYTF.

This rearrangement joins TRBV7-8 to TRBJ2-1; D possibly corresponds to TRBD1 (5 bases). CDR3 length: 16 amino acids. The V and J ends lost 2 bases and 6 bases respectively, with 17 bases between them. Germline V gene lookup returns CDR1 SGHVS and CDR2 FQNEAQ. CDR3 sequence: CASSLLGAASGNEQFF. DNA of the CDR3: TGTGCCAGCAGCTTATTAGGGGCCGCCTCGGGCAATGAGCAGTTCTTC. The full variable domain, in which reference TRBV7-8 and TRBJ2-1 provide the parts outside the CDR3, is GAGVSQSPRYKVAKRGQDVALRCDPISGHVSLFWYQQALGQGPEFLTYFQNEAQLDKSGLPSDRFFAERPEGSVSTLKIQRTQQEDSAVYLCASSLLGAASGNEQFFGPGTRLTVL.

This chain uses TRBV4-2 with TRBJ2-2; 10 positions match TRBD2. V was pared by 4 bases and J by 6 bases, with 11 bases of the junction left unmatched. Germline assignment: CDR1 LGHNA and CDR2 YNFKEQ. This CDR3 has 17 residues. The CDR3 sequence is CASSPITSGDLAGELFF. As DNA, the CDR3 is TGTGCCAGCAGCCCGATAACTAGCGGGGACCTAGCCGGGGAGCTGTTTTTT.

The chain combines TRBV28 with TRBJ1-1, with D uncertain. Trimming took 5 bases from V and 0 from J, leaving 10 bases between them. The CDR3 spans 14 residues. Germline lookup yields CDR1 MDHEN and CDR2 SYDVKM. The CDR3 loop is CASSRNSMNTEAFF. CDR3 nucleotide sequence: TGTGCCAGCAGTCGAAACAGTATGAACACTGAAGCTTTCTTT. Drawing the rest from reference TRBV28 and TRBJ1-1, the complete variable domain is DVKVTQSSRYLVKRTGEKVFLECVQDMDHENMFWYRQDPGLGLRLIYFSYDVKMKEKGDIPEGYSVSREKKERFSLILESASTNQTSMYLCASSRNSMNTEAFFGQGTRLTVV.

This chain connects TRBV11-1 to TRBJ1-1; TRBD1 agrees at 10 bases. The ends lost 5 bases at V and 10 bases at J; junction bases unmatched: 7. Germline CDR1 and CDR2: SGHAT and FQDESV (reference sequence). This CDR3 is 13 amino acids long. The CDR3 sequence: CASSSRDRGAAFF. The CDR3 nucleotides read TGTGCCAGCAGCAGCCGGGACAGGGGAGCAGCTTTCTTT.

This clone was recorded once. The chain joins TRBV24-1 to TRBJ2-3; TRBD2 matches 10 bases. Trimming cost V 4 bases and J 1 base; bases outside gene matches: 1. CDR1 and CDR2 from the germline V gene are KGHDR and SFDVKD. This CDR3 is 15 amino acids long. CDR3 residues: CATSEGTSGTDTQYF. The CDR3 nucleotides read TGTGCCACCAGTGAAGGGACTAGCGGCACAGATACGCAGTATTTT.

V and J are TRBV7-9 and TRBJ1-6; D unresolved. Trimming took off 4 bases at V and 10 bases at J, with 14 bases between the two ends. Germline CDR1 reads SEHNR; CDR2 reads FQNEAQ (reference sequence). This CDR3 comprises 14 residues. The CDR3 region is CASSWEGKGSPLHF. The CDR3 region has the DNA TGTGCCAGCAGCTGGGAGGGAAAAGGCTCACCCCTCCACTTT.

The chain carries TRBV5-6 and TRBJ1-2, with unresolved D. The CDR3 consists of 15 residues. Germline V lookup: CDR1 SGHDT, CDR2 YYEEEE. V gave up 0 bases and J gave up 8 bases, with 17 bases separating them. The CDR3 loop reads CASSLDPGRTWGYTF. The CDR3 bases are TGTGCCAGCAGCTTGGATCCAGGAAGAACTTGGGGCTACACCTTC.

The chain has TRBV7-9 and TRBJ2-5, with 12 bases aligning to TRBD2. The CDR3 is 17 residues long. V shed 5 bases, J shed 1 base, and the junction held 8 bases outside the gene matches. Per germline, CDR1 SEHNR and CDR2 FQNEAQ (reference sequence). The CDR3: CASSLGLAGSLQETQYF. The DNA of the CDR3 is TGTGCCAGCAGCCTCGGACTAGCGGGGAGCCTCCAAGAGACCCAGTACTTC.

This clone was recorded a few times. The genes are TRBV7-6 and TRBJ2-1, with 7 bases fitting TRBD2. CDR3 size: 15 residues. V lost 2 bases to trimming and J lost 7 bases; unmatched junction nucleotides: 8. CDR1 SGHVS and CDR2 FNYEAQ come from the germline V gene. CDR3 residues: CASSLFLSSGNEQFF. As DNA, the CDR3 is TGTGCCAGCAGCTTATTTTTGTCTAGCGGAAATGAGCAGTTCTTC.

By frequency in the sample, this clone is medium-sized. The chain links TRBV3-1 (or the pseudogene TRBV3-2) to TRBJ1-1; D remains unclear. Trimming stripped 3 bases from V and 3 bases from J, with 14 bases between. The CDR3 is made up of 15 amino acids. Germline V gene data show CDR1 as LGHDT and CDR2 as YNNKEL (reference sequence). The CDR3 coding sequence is TGTGCCAGCAGCCATCATCGACACACGGACACTGAAGCTTTCTTT. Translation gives CASSHHRHTDTEAFF.

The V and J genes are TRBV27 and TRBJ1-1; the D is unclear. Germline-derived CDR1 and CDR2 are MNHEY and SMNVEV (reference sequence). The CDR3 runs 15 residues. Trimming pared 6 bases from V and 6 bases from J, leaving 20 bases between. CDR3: CASSLLGSSGAEAFF. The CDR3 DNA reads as TGTGCCAGCAGCCTACTAGGGTCTAGCGGGGCTGAAGCTTTCTTT.